The 24 T cell receptor beta chains given below trace back to one sample, sequenced in a study of neurological immune-mediated disorders. TCRdb used MiXCR to reprocess the 5' RACE reads, holding one entry per CDR3 protein. The sample has fewer than 40,000 distinct CDR3 sequences; 4.6% are singletons. The sequenced material came from PBMCs. Source of these receptors: a man younger than 35 in good health.

This clonotype appeared many times. The chain has TRBV7-3 and TRBJ2-6; D is uncertain. V lost 5 bases and J lost 0, with 8 bases in between. Germline CDR1 and CDR2: SGHTA and FQGTGA. The CDR3 totals 15 residues. In DNA form, the CDR3 reads TGTGCCAGCAGCCAAACCTCCTCTGGGGCCAACGTCCTGACTTTC. Translation: CASSQTSSGANVLTF.

The chain carries TRBV5-4 and TRBJ2-1, with D possibly TRBD2 on 6 matching bases. The germline V and J ends were trimmed by 5 bases and 4 bases, with 16 bases remaining between them. Germline lookup yields CDR1 SGHNT and CDR2 YYREEE (reference sequence). This CDR3 is 15 amino acids long. The CDR3 is CASSYSSAPYNEQFF. The CDR3 DNA follows: TGTGCCAGCAGTTACTCTAGCGCCCCTTACAATGAGCAGTTCTTC. The whole variable domain, filled in from reference TRBV5-4 and TRBJ2-1, reads ETGVTQSPTHLIKTRGQQVTLRCSSQSGHNTVSWYQQALGQGPQFIFQYYREEENGRGNFPPRFSGLQFPNYSSELNVNALELDDSALYLCASSYSSAPYNEQFFGPGTRLTVL.

Many counts were recorded for this clonotype. CDR3 protein: CASSQGPLTGTHSYEQYF. In DNA, the CDR3 is TGTGCCAGCAGCCAAGGTCCCCTTACAGGGACCCACTCCTACGAGCAGTACTTC. This chain connects TRBV3-1 to TRBJ2-7; tentatively, D is TRBD1 (6 bases). The CDR3 is 18 amino acids. Looked up from germline, CDR1 is LGHDT and CDR2 is YNNKEL (reference sequence). V shed 1 base and J shed 0 bases, with 19 bases lying between them.

This clonotype was observed at least ten times. The rearrangement joins TRBV18 to TRBJ2-5; the match to TRBD2 covers 7 bases. The CDR3 consists of 14 residues. Germline lookup yields CDR1 KGHSH and CDR2 LQKENI. V lost 1 base, J lost 5 bases, and 4 bases stayed unmatched. This CDR3 reads CASSPRETSETQYF. CDR3 DNA sequence: TGTGCCAGCTCACCACGGGAGACTAGCGAGACCCAGTACTTC. The complete variable domain, with remaining parts taken from reference TRBV18 and TRBJ2-5, reads NAGVMQNPRHLVRRRGQEARLRCSPMKGHSHVYWYRQLPEEGLKFMVYLQKENIIDESGMPKERFSAEFPKEGPSILRIQQVVRGDSAAYFCASSPRETSETQYFGPGTRLLVL.

There are many counts of this clonotype. The chain employs TRBV5-6 and TRBJ1-4; TRBD1 agrees at 10 bases. CDR1 SGHDT and CDR2 YYEEEE come from the germline V gene. There are 14 residues in the CDR3. J gave up 10 bases and V 2 bases, and 5 bases lay outside the gene matches. The CDR3 coding sequence is TGTGCCAGCAGCTTTGGGACAGGGGACGGAAAACTGTTTTTT. It translates to CASSFGTGDGKLFF.

This clonotype was observed many times. CDR3 nucleotide sequence: TGTGCCAGCAGCTTATATGACCGGGGATCCTACGAGCAGTACTTC. Its protein product is CASSLYDRGSYEQYF. This chain connects TRBV7-2 to TRBJ2-7, with TRBD2 as a possible D gene (5 bases). The CDR3 length is 15 residues. Trimming removed 2 bases at V and 1 base at J, with 12 bases between. CDR1 is SGHTA, CDR2 FQGNSA, per germline. Drawing the rest from reference TRBV7-2 and TRBJ2-7, the complete variable domain is GAGVSQSPSNKVTEKGKDVELRCDPISGHTALYWYRQSLGQGLEFLIYFQGNSAPDKSGLPSDRFSAERTGGSVSTLTIQRTQQEDSAVYLCASSLYDRGSYEQYFGPGTRLTVT.

The table lists this clonotype with many counts. The gene calls are TRBV20-1 and TRBJ1-5; D not resolved. The germline CDR1 and CDR2 sequences are DFQATT and SNEGSKA (reference sequence). Trimming pared 0 bases from V and 5 bases from J, leaving 20 bases between. This CDR3 has 17 amino acids. In nucleotides, the CDR3 is TGCAGTGCTAGAGACATCGACCTAACTAAGAACGATCAGCCCCAGCATTTT. It yields the protein CSARDIDLTKNDQPQHF.

This clonotype was found many times. The chain joins TRBV3-1 to TRBJ1-1; maybe TRBD1 (6 bases). Germline V gene sequence: CDR1 LGHDT, CDR2 YNNKEL (reference sequence). The germline V and J ends were trimmed by 4 bases and 0 bases, with 12 bases remaining between them. The CDR3 totals 15 residues. This CDR3 reads CASSRTDYMNTEAFF. Here the CDR3 DNA reads TGTGCCAGCAGCCGGACAGACTACATGAACACTGAAGCTTTCTTT.

This clonotype was counted many times. This chain connects TRBV20-1 to TRBJ2-3; no firm D call. Trimming cost V 1 base and J 2 bases, with 4 bases left between them. This CDR3 region has 12 residues. Germline loops: CDR1 DFQATT, CDR2 SNEGSKA (reference sequence). The CDR3 bases are TGCAGTGCTAGAGGATTCACAGATACGCAGTATTTT. It translates to CSARGFTDTQYF.

Comment on this clonotype: This may arise from a read error, as a much more abundant clone is one base away. This chain links TRBV6-1 with TRBJ2-7; D unresolved. Germline V lookup: CDR1 MNHNS, CDR2 SASEGT. This CDR3 is built from 13 residues. CDR3 residues: CASRALTSFEQYF. CDR3 coding DNA: TGTGCCAGCAGGGCCCTCACATCCTTCGAGCAGTACTTC.

In this sample, this clonotype turned up many times. The genes are TRBV7-2 and TRBJ1-5, with D unresolved. This CDR3 region has 15 residues. Germline lookup yields CDR1 SGHTA and CDR2 FQGNSA. V lost 1 base and J 0 bases, leaving 7 bases between the germline ends. The CDR3 DNA follows: TGTGCCAGCAGCTTAGAGCCGGCTAGCAATCAGCCCCAGCATTTT. It encodes CASSLEPASNQPQHF.

This clonotype was found many times. V is TRBV7-8 and J is TRBJ1-1; maybe TRBD1 (5 bases). The germline V and J ends were trimmed by 6 bases and 0 bases, with 17 bases remaining between them. The CDR3 consists of 16 residues. Per germline, CDR1 SGHVS and CDR2 FQNEAQ. The CDR3 DNA reads as TGTGCCAGCAGGGGGGGGTGGGGGATTATGAACACTGAAGCTTTCTTT. This sequence encodes CASRGGWGIMNTEAFF.

This clonotype was picked up many times. The rearrangement joins TRBV20-1 to TRBJ1-5; D is perhaps TRBD1 (6 bases). The V end was cut by 5 bases, the J end by 4 bases, with 18 bases between. CDR1 DFQATT and CDR2 SNEGSKA come from the germline V gene (reference sequence). This CDR3 contains 15 residues. The CDR3 here is CSAPDTYRENQPQHF. The CDR3, as DNA: TGCAGTGCTCCCGATACCTACAGGGAGAATCAGCCCCAGCATTTT.

This clonotype has ten or more counts. The chain links TRBV5-4 to TRBJ2-2, with D perhaps being TRBD1 or TRBD2 (5 bases each). The germline CDR1 and CDR2 sequences are SGHNT and YYREEE (reference sequence). V lost 1 base to trimming and J lost 4 bases, with 14 bases between them. The CDR3 contains 16 residues. Here the CDR3 DNA reads TGTGCCAGCAGCTTGCGTATTTGGGGGTCCACCGGGGAGCTGTTTTTT. Translating gives CASSLRIWGSTGELFF.

This clonotype was recorded many times. The chain uses TRBV5-1 and TRBJ1-5; 8 nucleotides line up with TRBD1. In germline, CDR1 is SGHRS, CDR2 YFSETQ. This CDR3 region has 14 residues. V lost 2 bases and J lost 4; bases outside the gene matches: 2. CDR3 region: CASSFDRGNQPQHF. The CDR3 DNA sequence: TGCGCCAGCAGCTTCGACAGGGGAAATCAGCCCCAGCATTTT.

This clonotype was detected many times. The rearrangement links TRBV7-2 to TRBJ2-3; D unresolved. The germline CDR1 and CDR2 sequences are SGHTA and FQGNSA. CDR3 length: 14 residues. Trimming took off 4 bases at V and 0 bases at J, with 8 bases between the two ends. The chain's CDR3 is CASSSSRSTDTQYF. For the CDR3, the DNA is TGTGCCAGCAGCTCTTCCAGGAGCACAGATACGCAGTATTTT.

This clonotype was found many times. The chain employs TRBV27 and TRBJ2-3; possible D gene TRBD1, 6 bases. CDR3 length equals 15 residues. Germline lookup yields CDR1 MNHEY and CDR2 SMNVEV (reference sequence). V was cut by 0 bases and J by 3 bases, with 10 bases left in between. Here the CDR3 reads CASSLSRQGTDTQYF. For the CDR3, the DNA is TGTGCCAGCAGTTTATCACGGCAGGGGACAGATACGCAGTATTTT.

This clonotype was seen many times. The V gene is TRBV20-1, the J gene TRBJ2-7; 7 positions match TRBD1. The CDR3 sequence is 15 residues long. Trimming removed 5 bases from V and 3 bases from J; junction bases left unmatched: 13. Germline V gene lookup returns CDR1 DFQATT and CDR2 SNEGSKA (reference sequence). CDR3 in DNA: TGCAGTGCTCTACAGGGGCGAGAACTACGCTACGAGCAGTACTTC. The encoded protein is CSALQGRELRYEQYF.

The sample holds many counts of this clonotype. The chain is built from TRBV7-2 and TRBJ2-7; TRBD2 matches 10 bases. Trimming at V came to 1 base and at J to 6 bases, leaving 6 bases not matched to a gene. The length of the CDR3 is 15 residues. Germline V CDR1 and CDR2: SGHTA, FQGNSA. CDR3 loop: CASSLGLAGAGEQYF. CDR3 DNA sequence: TGTGCCAGCAGCTTAGGCCTAGCGGGGGCCGGCGAGCAGTACTTC.

This clonotype was detected ten times or more. J is TRBJ2-3 and V is TRBV5-6; perhaps TRBD1 as D (5 bases). Per germline, CDR1 SGHDT and CDR2 YYEEEE. V was trimmed by 3 bases and J by 4 bases, leaving 9 bases between them. The CDR3 has 13 amino acids. Here the CDR3 DNA reads TGTGCCAGCAGCTCGCAGGGTCCAGATACGCAGTATTTT. Amino acids: CASSSQGPDTQYF.

This clonotype appeared many times. The chain couples TRBV19 to TRBJ2-4, with D possibly called TRBD1 or TRBD2 (6 bases each). The CDR3 spans 15 residues. The germline CDR1 and CDR2 sequences are LNHDA and SQIVND (reference sequence). V gave up 3 bases and J gave up 1 base, with 10 bases separating them. CDR3 amino acids: CASSIRGLAKNIQYF. The CDR3 DNA follows: TGTGCCAGTAGTATCCGGGGGCTGGCCAAAAACATTCAGTACTTC.

Ten or more counts support this clonotype. The gene calls are TRBV21-1 and TRBJ1-1; TRBD1 is the table's D call and was not checked against the DNA. TRBV21-1 is recorded as a pseudogene. This CDR3 has 17 residues. In DNA form, the CDR3 reads TGTGCCAGCAGCAACCCGGAAGGGACAGGGACCAACACTGAAGCTTTCTTT. This sequence encodes CASSNPEGTGTNTEAFF.

This clonotype showed up many times. V usage is TRBV5-1 and J usage is TRBJ1-2, with 9 bases identical to TRBD1. V trimming: 1 base; J trimming: 5 bases; junction bases outside the gene matches: 9. The germline gives CDR1 SGHRS, CDR2 YFSETQ. There are 16 residues in the CDR3. The CDR3 here is CASSLLGTGSAYGYTF. In DNA, the CDR3 is TGCGCCAGCAGCTTGTTGGGGACAGGGTCAGCGTATGGCTACACCTTC.

This clonotype was found many times. The chain links TRBV11-2 to TRBJ2-5; D is perhaps TRBD1 (7 bases). This CDR3 spans 14 amino acids. Germline-derived CDR1 and CDR2 are SGHAT and FQNNGV. Trimming removed 3 bases at V and 4 bases at J, with 12 bases between. CDR3 region: CASSFGGGLETQYF. The CDR3 nucleotides read TGTGCCAGCAGCTTTGGAGGGGGCTTAGAGACCCAGTACTTC.